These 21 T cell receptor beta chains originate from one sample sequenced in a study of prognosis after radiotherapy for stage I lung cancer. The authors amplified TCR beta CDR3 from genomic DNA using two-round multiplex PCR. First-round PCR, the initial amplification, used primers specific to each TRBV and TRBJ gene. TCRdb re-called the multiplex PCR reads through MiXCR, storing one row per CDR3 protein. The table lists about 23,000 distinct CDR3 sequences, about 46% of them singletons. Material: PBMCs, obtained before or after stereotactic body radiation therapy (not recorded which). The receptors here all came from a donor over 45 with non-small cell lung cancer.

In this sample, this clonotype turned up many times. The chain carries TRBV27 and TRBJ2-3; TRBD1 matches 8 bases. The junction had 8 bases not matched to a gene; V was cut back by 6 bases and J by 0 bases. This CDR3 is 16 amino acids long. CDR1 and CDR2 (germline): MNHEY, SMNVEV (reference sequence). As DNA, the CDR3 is TGTGCCAGCAGATCATACGGGACAGGTAGCACAGATACGCAGTATTTT. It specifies CASRSYGTGSTDTQYF.

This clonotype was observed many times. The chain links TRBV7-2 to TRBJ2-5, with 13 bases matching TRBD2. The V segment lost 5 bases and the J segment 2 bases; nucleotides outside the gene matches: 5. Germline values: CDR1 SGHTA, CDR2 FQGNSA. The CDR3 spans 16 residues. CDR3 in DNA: TGTGCCAGCAGCCGTGCGGGACTAGCGGGGCAAGAGACCCAGTACTTC. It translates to CASSRAGLAGQETQYF. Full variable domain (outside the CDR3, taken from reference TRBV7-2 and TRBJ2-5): GAGVSQSPSNKVTEKGKDVELRCDPISGHTALYWYRQSLGQGLEFLIYFQGNSAPDKSGLPSDRFSAERTGGSVSTLTIQRTQQEDSAVYLCASSRAGLAGQETQYFGPGTRLLVL.

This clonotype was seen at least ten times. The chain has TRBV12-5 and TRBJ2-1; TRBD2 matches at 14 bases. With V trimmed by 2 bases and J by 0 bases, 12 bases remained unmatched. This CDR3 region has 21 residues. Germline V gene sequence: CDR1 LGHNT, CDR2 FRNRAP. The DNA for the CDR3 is TGTGCTAGTGGTTTGCCCCCGGTGGGACTAGCGGGAGTCAGCTCCTACAATGAGCAGTTCTTC. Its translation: CASGLPPVGLAGVSSYNEQFF.

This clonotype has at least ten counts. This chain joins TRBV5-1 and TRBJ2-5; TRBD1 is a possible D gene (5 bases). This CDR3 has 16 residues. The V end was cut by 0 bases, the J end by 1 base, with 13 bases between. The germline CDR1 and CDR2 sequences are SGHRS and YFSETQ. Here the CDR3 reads CASSLGRQNLQETQYF. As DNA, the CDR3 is TGCGCCAGCAGCTTGGGGAGACAGAACCTCCAAGAGACCCAGTACTTC.

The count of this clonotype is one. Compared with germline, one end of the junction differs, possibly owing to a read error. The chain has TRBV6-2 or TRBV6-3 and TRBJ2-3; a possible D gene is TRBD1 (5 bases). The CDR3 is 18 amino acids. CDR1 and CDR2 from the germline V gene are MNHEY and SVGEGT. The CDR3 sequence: CASSYSNEGAVRTYTQYF. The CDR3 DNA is TGCGCCAGCAGTTACTCGAACGAAGGGGCAGTACGCACATATACGCAGTATTTT.

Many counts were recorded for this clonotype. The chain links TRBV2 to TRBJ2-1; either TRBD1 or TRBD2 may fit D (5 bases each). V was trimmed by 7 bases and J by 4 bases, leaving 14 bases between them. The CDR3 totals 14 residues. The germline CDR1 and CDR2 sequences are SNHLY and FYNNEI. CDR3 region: CASNTGTHYNEQFF. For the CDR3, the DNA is TGTGCCAGCAATACCGGGACCCATTACAATGAGCAGTTCTTC.

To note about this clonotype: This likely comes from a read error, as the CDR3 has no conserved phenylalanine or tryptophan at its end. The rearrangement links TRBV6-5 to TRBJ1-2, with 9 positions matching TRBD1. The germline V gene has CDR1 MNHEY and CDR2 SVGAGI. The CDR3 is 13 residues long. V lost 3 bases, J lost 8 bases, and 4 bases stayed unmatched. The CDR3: CASSYGTGNGYTS. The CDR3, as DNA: TGTGCCAGCAGTTATGGGACAGGGAACGGCTACACCTCC.

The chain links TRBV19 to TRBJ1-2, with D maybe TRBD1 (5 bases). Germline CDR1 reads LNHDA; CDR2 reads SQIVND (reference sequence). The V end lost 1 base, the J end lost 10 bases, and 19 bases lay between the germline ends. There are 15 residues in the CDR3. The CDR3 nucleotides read TGTGCCAGTAGTATAGTGTTGACGGGGCGGCATGTCTACACCTTC. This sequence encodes CASSIVLTGRHVYTF. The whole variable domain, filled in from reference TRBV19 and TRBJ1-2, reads DGGITQSPKYLFRKEGQNVTLSCEQNLNHDAMYWYRQDPGQGLRLIYYSQIVNDFQKGDIAEGYSVSREKKESFPLTVTSAQKNPTAFYLCASSIVLTGRHVYTFGSGTRLTVV.

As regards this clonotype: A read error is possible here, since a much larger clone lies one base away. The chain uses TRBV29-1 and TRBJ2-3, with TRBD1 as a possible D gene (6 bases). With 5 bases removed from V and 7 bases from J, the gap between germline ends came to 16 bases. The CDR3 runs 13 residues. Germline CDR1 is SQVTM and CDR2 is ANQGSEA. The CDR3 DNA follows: TGCAGCGTTTTTGGTACAGGGTCATATACGCAGTATTTT. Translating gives CSVFGTGSYTQYF.

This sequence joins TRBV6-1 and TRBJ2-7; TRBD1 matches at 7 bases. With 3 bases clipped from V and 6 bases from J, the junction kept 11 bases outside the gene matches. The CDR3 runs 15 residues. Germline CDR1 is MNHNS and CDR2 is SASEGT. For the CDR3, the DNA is TGTGCCAGCAGTGACGGATCGTACAGGGGTAGCGAGCAGTACTTC. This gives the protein CASSDGSYRGSEQYF.

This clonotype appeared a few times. The CDR3 nucleotides read TGTGCCAGCAGCGACAGGGGAAAAGAGACCCAGTACTTC. Protein product: CASSDRGKETQYF. The chain uses TRBV13 and TRBJ2-5; 8 bases align to TRBD1. V shed 5 bases, J shed 3 bases, and the junction held 2 bases outside the gene matches. CDR1 is PRHDT and CDR2 is FYEKMQ in the germline V gene (reference sequence). The CDR3 covers 13 residues. Full variable domain (missing parts from reference TRBV13 and TRBJ2-5): AAGVIQSPRHLIKEKRETATLKCYPIPRHDTVYWYQQGPGQDPQFLISFYEKMQSDKGSIPDRFSAQQFSDYHSELNMSSLELGDSALYFCASSDRGKETQYFGPGTRLLVL.

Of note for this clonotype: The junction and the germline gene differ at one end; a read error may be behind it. The CDR3: CASTLTEGTEDFF. The CDR3 DNA reads TGTGCCAGCACCCTGACAGAAGGCACTGAAGATTTCTTT. The chain employs TRBV12-3 or TRBV12-4 and TRBJ1-1; possibly TRBD1 for D (5 bases). This CDR3 contains 13 residues.

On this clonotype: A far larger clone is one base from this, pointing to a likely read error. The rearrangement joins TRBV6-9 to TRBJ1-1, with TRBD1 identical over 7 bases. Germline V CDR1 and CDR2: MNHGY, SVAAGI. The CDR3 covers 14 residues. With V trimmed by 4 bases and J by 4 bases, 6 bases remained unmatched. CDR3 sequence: CASSFSAGGTEAFF. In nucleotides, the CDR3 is TGTGCCAGCAGTTTCTCCGCAGGGGGCACTGAAGCTTTCTTT.

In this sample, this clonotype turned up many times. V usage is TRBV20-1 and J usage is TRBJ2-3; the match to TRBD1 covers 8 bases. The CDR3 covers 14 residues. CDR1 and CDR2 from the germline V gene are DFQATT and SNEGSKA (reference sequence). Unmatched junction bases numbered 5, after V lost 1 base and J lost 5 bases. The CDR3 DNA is TGCAGTGCTAGAGTCAGGGGGCGCCTAGATACGCAGTATTTT. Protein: CSARVRGRLDTQYF.

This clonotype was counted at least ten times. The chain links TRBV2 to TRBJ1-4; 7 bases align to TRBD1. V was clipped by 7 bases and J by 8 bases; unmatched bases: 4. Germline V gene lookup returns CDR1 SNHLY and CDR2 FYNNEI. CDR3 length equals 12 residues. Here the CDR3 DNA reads TGTGCCAGCAAAAGGGGGCGGGAAAAACTGTTTTTT. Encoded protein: CASKRGREKLFF. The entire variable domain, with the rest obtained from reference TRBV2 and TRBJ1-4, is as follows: EPEVTQTPSHQVTQMGQEVILRCVPISNHLYFYWYRQILGQKVEFLVSFYNNEISEKSEIFDDQFSVERPDGSNFTLKIRSTKLEDSAMYFCASKRGREKLFFGSGTQLSVL.

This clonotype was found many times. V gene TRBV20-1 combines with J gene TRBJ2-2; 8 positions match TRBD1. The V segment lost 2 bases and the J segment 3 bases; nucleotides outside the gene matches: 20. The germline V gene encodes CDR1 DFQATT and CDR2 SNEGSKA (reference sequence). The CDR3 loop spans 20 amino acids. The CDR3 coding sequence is TGCAGTGCTAGATCTCAGGAGTACAGACCAGGGGGCGTATACACCGGGGAGCTGTTTTTT. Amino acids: CSARSQEYRPGGVYTGELFF.

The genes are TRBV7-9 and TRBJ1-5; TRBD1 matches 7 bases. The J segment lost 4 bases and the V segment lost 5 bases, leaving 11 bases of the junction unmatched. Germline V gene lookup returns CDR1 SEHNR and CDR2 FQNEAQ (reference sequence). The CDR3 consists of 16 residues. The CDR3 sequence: CASSLGGRSSNQPQHF. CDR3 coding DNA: TGTGCCAGCAGCCTAGGGGGCCGATCCTCAAATCAGCCCCAGCATTTT.

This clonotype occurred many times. The CDR3 spells CASSFSGGAKEQFF. CDR3 DNA sequence: TGTGCCAGCAGCTTTAGCGGGGGGGCGAAGGAGCAGTTCTTC. The rearrangement links TRBV13 to TRBJ2-1; 11 bases align to TRBD2. From germline, CDR1 is PRHDT and CDR2 FYEKMQ (reference sequence). Trimming took 3 bases from V and 10 from J; bases not matched to a gene: 5. The CDR3 extends over 14 amino acids.

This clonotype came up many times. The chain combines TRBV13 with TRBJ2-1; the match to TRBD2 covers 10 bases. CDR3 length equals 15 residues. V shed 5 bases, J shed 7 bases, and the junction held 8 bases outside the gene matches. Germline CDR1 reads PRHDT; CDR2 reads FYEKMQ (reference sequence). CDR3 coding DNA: TGTGCCAGCAGCCAACCGGGACTAGCGCGAAATGAGCAGTTCTTC. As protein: CASSQPGLARNEQFF.

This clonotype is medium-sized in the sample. The chain's CDR3 is CSARARTGGGNTIYF. The DNA of the CDR3 is TGCAGTGCTAGAGCCCGGACAGGGGGAGGAAACACCATATATTTT. The gene calls are TRBV20-1 and TRBJ1-3; 10 nucleotides match TRBD1. V was pared by 1 base and J by 4 bases, with 4 bases of the junction left unmatched. The germline gives CDR1 DFQATT, CDR2 SNEGSKA (reference sequence). This CDR3 comprises 15 residues.

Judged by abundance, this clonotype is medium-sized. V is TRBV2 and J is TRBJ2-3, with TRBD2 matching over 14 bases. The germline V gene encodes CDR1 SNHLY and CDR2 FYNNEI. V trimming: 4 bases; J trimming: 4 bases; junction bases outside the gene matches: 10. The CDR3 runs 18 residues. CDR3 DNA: TGTGCCAGCAGTGGGGGGACTAGCGGGGGCGGCCCCGCAGATACGCAGTATTTT. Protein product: CASSGGTSGGGPADTQYF.